Listed below are T cell receptor beta chains from one sample, sequenced in a study of blood T cell repertoires in COVID-19. TCRdb's table, derived via immunoSEQ multiplex PCR, lists solely in-frame clones and lacks some. The table records about 77,000 clones, under 95% of them present only once. The material sequenced was peripheral blood. Receptor source: a woman of 80 years or more with active or convalescent COVID-19. The CDR3 runs from the conserved cysteine through the conserved F or W. Each record gives: D gene, clone size, V gene, J gene, CDR3 DNA, CDR3 protein. The D gene is left open where the match is weak. Expanded clones are given a class, and other clones once, few, many or no size at all.

-,-,TRBV3-1/TRBV3-2,TRBJ2-3,TGTGCCAGCACCCCCCGGGACTTGCACACAGATACGCAGTATTTT,CASTPRDLHTDTQYF
TRBD2,few,TRBV29-1,TRBJ2-1,TGCAGCGTTAGTGGCGGGGGGGCCTCTACTCGGGATGAGCAGTTCTTC,CSVSGGGASTRDEQFF
-,once,TRBV7-7,TRBJ2-5,TGTGCCAGCAGCCTGAGGCGATTTAGCCAAGAGACCCAGTACTTC,CASSLRRFSQETQYF
-,-,TRBV6-5,TRBJ2-1,TGTGCCAGCATACAGGATGAGCAGTTCTTC,CASIQDEQFF
-,-,TRBV18,TRBJ1-5,TGTGCCAGCTCACCTCAGGGGTCAAGTCAGCCCCAGCATTTT,CASSPQGSSQPQHF
-,-,TRBV11-2,TRBJ1-1,TGTGCCAGCAGCGCCCGAGGGGGAATCGCTTTCTTT,CASSARGGIAFF
-,-,TRBV5-8,TRBJ2-5,TGTGCCAGCAGCTGGCGGGGAGGAGAGACCCAGTACTTC,CASSWRGGETQYF
TRBD2,-,TRBV6-6,TRBJ2-7,TGTGCCACCCTAGCGGGGGGCGCCTACGAGCAGTACTTC,CATLAGGAYEQYF
-,-,TRBV30,TRBJ1-6,TGTGCCTGGAGTGTGCGCAGGGATAATTCACCCCTCCACTTT,CAWSVRRDNSPLHF
-,-,TRBV4-1,TRBJ1-2,TGCGCCAGCAGCCAAAGAGGCGTCAGTAACTATGGCTACACCTTC,CASSQRGVSNYGYTF
-,-,TRBV6-1,TRBJ1-1,TGTGCCAGCAGTCCCCTAGCAGCCTCGGATGAAGCTTTCTTT,CASSPLAASDEAFF
-,-,TRBV29-1,TRBJ2-7,TGCAGCGCCGGCGAGTTATCCTACGAGCAGTACTTC,CSAGELSYEQYF
-,few,TRBV6-6,TRBJ2-7,TGTGCCAGCAGTAGCCCGGTTTCCAACGAGCAGTACTTC,CASSSPVSNEQYF
-,-,TRBV7-3,TRBJ2-2,TGTGCCAGCAGCTCCCCGAGGGCGAACACCGGGGAGCTGTTTTTT,CASSSPRANTGELFF
TRBD1,-,TRBV6-2/TRBV6-3,TRBJ2-2,TGTGCCAGCAGTTACACAGGGGGCCACGGGGAGCTGTTTTTT,CASSYTGGHGELFF
TRBD2,-,TRBV14,TRBJ2-1,TGTGCCAGCAGCCAAGTATTAGCGGGGGGAAATGAGCAGTTCTTC,CASSQVLAGGNEQFF